This T cell receptor beta chain originates from a study of CD8 T cells in ankylosing spondylitis. One entry per CDR3 protein results from TCRdb running MiXCR on the 5' RACE reads. The profile covers approximately 250,000 distinct CDR3 sequences, with 8% to 9% appearing a single time and 4.5% to 5% taken by the ten largest. Germline lookup yields CDR1 SGHVS and CDR2 FQNEAQ. Trimming pared 4 bases from V and 6 bases from J, leaving 21 bases between. This CDR3 contains 17 residues. This clonotype was counted at least ten times. V and J are TRBV7-8 and TRBJ2-2, with D uncertain. Sequencing was done on a sample of blood, either unsorted or a sorted T cell fraction (not recorded which). This clonotype was obtained from a female donor with ankylosing spondylitis or in good health (not recorded which). CDR3 protein: CASSYRWSDPPAGELFF. The CDR3 DNA reads TGTGCCAGCAGCTACCGGTGGAGTGACCCCCCGGCCGGGGAGCTGTTTTTT.